This entry features one T cell receptor beta chain sequence. Methods used by the authors: The authors estimated nucleated cell counts from reference gene primer amplification. Method: immunoSEQ multiplex PCR; TCRdb's copy keeps in-frame clones and lacks some. The DNA gave D and trimming, while V, J and clone size come from that table. The sample includes 250,000 to 300,000 clones, roughly 85% of them seen just once. The length of the CDR3 is 15 residues. CDR1 is LGHNA, CDR2 YNFKEQ, per germline. The J segment lost 6 bases and the V segment lost 4 bases, leaving 8 bases of the junction unmatched. These data originate in a study of blood T cell repertoires in COVID-19. The overall study: COVID-19 samples from acute and convalescent phases originated in the United States, Italy and Spain. In each case, the material was cDNA or gDNA derived from T cells, B-cell-depleted T cells, or PBMCs.

The source is a man aged 45-60 years with active or convalescent COVID-19. The V and J genes are TRBV4-2 and TRBJ2-1; the match to TRBD2 covers 8 bases. Specimen: peripheral blood. CDR3 nucleotide sequence: TGTGCCAGCAGCCTCACCAGGGGACTAGGCAATGAGCAGTTCTTC. The encoded protein is CASSLTRGLGNEQFF.